The rows below give T cell receptor beta chains drawn from one sample of a study of CD8 T cells in Susac syndrome. MiXCR, run by TCRdb on the immunoSEQ multiplex PCR reads, gives a single entry per CDR3 protein. The sample lists hundreds of thousands of distinct CDR3 sequences; almost 97% were seen once. The sequencing input was CD4+ T cells from PBMCs. The receptors stem from a human donor with Susac syndrome. The CDR3 runs from the conserved cysteine through the conserved F or W. D genes are given only for firm matches. Clone size is stated in some rows and not others, as once, few, many or a class when expanded.

J,D,V,size,CDR3,DNA
TRBJ2-7,NA,TRBV29-1,few,CSVRRHLSYEQYF,TGCAGCGTGCGCAGGCACCTCTCCTACGAGCAGTACTTC
TRBJ2-5,TRBD2,TRBV5-4,NA,CASSERLAGGRETQYF,TGTGCCAGCAGCGAGAGACTAGCGGGAGGGCGAGAGACCCAGTACTTC
TRBJ1-1,NA,TRBV5-4,NA,CASSLAGNREAFF,TGTGCCAGCAGCTTGGCAGGGAATCGTGAAGCTTTCTTT
TRBJ2-3,TRBD2,TRBV5-1,NA,CASSLEGGTSGITDTQYF,TGCGCCAGCAGCTTGGAGGGAGGGACTAGCGGCATCACAGATACGCAGTATTTT
TRBJ1-1,NA,TRBV12-3/TRBV12-4,NA,CASTTRAVENTEAFF,TGTGCCAGCACCACCCGCGCGGTTGAGAACACTGAAGCTTTCTTT
TRBJ1-5,TRBD1,TRBV18,once,CASSPRGTAGRPQHF,TGTGCCAGCTCACCACGGGGGACAGCGGGGAGGCCCCAGCATTTT
TRBJ2-6,NA,TRBV18,NA,CASSPQDPSVLTF,TGTGCCAGCTCACCACAAGACCCCTCCGTCCTGACTTTC
TRBJ2-5,TRBD1,TRBV5-1,NA,CASSYPGTAVETQYF,TGCGCCAGCAGTTACCCGGGGACAGCGGTTGAGACCCAGTACTTC
TRBJ2-3,NA,TRBV7-6,NA,CASSSPLSDTQYF,TGTGCCAGCAGCTCCCCCCTCTCAGATACGCAGTATTTT
TRBJ2-6,NA,TRBV5-6,NA,CASSHETISGANVLTF,TGTGCCAGCAGCCACGAGACGATCTCTGGGGCCAACGTCCTGACTTTC
TRBJ1-2,NA,TRBV30,once,CAFTQGRLYGYTF,TGTGCCTTCACCCAGGGGAGGTTGTATGGCTACACCTTC
TRBJ1-3,TRBD1,TRBV27,NA,CASSQDRAGNTIYF,TGTGCCAGCTCGCAAGACAGGGCGGGAAACACCATATATTTT
TRBJ1-1,NA,TRBV7-9,NA,CASSDGSWAMNTEAFF,TGTGCCAGCAGTGATGGCTCCTGGGCAATGAACACTGAAGCTTTCTTT
TRBJ1-1,NA,TRBV2,NA,CASSAADTEAFF,TGTGCCAGCAGTGCTGCTGACACTGAAGCTTTCTTT
TRBJ1-1,NA,TRBV18,NA,CASSPTQVRAFF,TGTGCCAGCTCACCCACACAGGTTCGAGCTTTCTTT
TRBJ2-1,TRBD2,TRBV20-1,NA,CSAPRGLAGYNEQFF,TGCAGTGCCCCTAGGGGGCTAGCGGGGTACAATGAGCAGTTCTTC
TRBJ1-1,NA,TRBV3-1,NA,CASSQAGTTEAFF,TGTGCCAGCAGCCAAGCCGGGACCACTGAAGCTTTCTTT
TRBJ1-4,TRBD1,TRBV2,NA,CASDREEEKLFF,TGTGCCAGCGACAGGGAGGAGGAAAAACTGTTTTTT
TRBJ2-7,NA,TRBV3-1,NA,CASSQDSGSYEQYF,TGTGCCAGCAGCCAAGATTCCGGGAGCTACGAGCAGTACTTC
TRBJ2-7,NA,TRBV20-1,NA,CSAIDGNSYEQYF,TGCAGTGCTATCGACGGCAACTCCTACGAGCAGTACTTC
TRBJ2-7,TRBD1,TRBV4-1,NA,CASRPTGGSYEQYF,TGCGCCAGCAGACCGACAGGGGGATCCTACGAGCAGTACTTC
TRBJ1-1,NA,TRBV20-1,NA,CSARGGVYTEAFF,TGCAGTGCTAGAGGGGGGGTTTACACTGAAGCTTTCTTT
TRBJ1-1,NA,TRBV30,NA,CAWSVGPNTEAFF,TGTGCCTGGAGTGTAGGGCCGAACACTGAAGCTTTCTTT
TRBJ2-2,TRBD1,TRBV19,NA,CASKIGTGNTGELFF,TGTGCCAGTAAGATCGGGACAGGGAACACCGGGGAGCTGTTTTTT
TRBJ2-1,TRBD2,TRBV13,NA,CASSYISGSSYNEQFF,TGTGCCAGCAGCTATATCAGCGGGAGCTCCTACAATGAGCAGTTCTTC
TRBJ2-5,NA,TRBV3-1,NA,CASSHEHQETQYF,TGTGCCAGCAGCCACGAGCACCAAGAGACCCAGTACTTC
TRBJ2-7,TRBD1,TRBV24-1,once,CATSDSGQGLYEQYF,TGTGCCACCAGTGATTCGGGACAGGGGCTCTACGAGCAGTACTTC
TRBJ2-3,TRBD1,TRBV30,NA,CAWSRGQGPSEF,TGTGCCTGGAGTAGGGGACAGGGGCCATCAGAATTT
TRBJ2-7,TRBD1,TRBV11-3,NA,CASSRGQDSSYEQYF,TGTGCCAGCAGCCGGGGACAGGACAGCTCCTACGAGCAGTACTTC
TRBJ1-5,NA,TRBV7-8,NA,CASSPKRDLNQPQHF,TGTGCCAGCAGCCCAAAGCGGGACCTCAATCAGCCCCAGCATTTT
TRBJ1-5,NA,TRBV9,once,CASSPTGWGNQPQHF,TGTGCCAGCAGCCCGACAGGTTGGGGCAATCAGCCCCAGCATTTT
TRBJ2-3,NA,TRBV5-1,NA,CASSLDGVDTQYF,TGCGCCAGCAGCTTGGACGGGGTAGATACGCAGTATTTT
TRBJ1-5,TRBD1,TRBV3-1,NA,CASSQEHTGQGTQPQHF,TGTGCCAGCAGCCAAGAACATACGGGACAGGGGACACAGCCCCAGCATTTT
TRBJ2-7,NA,TRBV6-2/TRBV6-3,NA,CASSYRDTYFYEQYF,TGTGCCAGCAGTTACCGGGACACCTACTTTTACGAGCAGTACTTC
TRBJ1-2,NA,TRBV19,NA,CASQLGARGYTF,TGTGCCAGTCAGCTTGGGGCGAGGGGCTACACCTTC
TRBJ2-5,NA,TRBV19,NA,CASKGLHLGETQYF,TGTGCCAGTAAGGGCCTCCACCTTGGGGAGACCCAGTACTTC
TRBJ2-3,NA,TRBV29-1,NA,CSVGGRVTDTQYF,TGCAGCGTTGGGGGCCGGGTCACAGATACGCAGTATTTT
TRBJ1-3,TRBD1,TRBV20-1,once,CSALDRARNTIYF,TGCAGTGCGTTGGACAGGGCTAGAAACACCATATATTTT
TRBJ1-2,NA,TRBV12-3/TRBV12-4,NA,CASSQDGGGGYTF,TGTGCCAGCAGCCAGGACGGCGGGGGTGGCTACACCTTC
TRBJ1-5,TRBD1,TRBV20-1,NA,CSASAGGNSNQPQHF,TGCAGTGCTAGTGCAGGGGGAAATAGCAATCAGCCCCAGCATTTT
TRBJ2-3,NA,TRBV11-2,NA,CASSLDRSSTDTQYF,TGTGCCAGCAGCTTAGATCGGTCTAGCACAGATACGCAGTATTTT
TRBJ2-7,NA,TRBV12-3/TRBV12-4,NA,CASSPRRPGEQYF,TGTGCCAGCAGCCCCAGGAGGCCGGGGGAGCAGTACTTC
TRBJ2-1,TRBD2,TRBV29-1,NA,CSACQFIEAGEAYNEQFF,TGCAGCGCTTGTCAGTTTATAGAAGCGGGAGAAGCCTACAATGAGCAGTTCTTC
TRBJ1-2,NA,TRBV14,NA,CASSQGRSYGYTF,TGTGCCAGCAGCCAAGGACGGTCCTATGGCTACACCTTC